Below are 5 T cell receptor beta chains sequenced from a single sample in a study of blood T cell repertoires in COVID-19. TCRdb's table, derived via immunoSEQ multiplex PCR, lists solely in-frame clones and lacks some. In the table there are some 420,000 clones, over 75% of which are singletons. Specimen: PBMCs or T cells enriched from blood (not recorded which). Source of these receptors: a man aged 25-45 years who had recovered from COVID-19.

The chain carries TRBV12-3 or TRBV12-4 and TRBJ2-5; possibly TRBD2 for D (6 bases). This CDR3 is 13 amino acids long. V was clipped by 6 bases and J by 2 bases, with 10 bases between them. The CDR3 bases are TGTGCCAGCAGCCGCGGGACGCAAGAGACCCAGTACTTC. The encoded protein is CASSRGTQETQYF.

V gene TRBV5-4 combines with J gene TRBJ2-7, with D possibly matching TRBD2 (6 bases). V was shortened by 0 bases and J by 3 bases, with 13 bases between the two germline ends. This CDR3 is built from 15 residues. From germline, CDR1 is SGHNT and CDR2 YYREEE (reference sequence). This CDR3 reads CASSLAGSGNYEQYF. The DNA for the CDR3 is TGTGCCAGCAGCTTGGCGGGTAGCGGAAACTACGAGCAGTACTTC.

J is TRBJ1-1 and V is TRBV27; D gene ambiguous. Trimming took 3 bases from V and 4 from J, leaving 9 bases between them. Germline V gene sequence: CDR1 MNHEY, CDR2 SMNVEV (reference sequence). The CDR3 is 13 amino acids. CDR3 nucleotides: TGTGCCAGCAGTTTCACACCACCCACTGAAGCTTTCTTT. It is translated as CASSFTPPTEAFF.

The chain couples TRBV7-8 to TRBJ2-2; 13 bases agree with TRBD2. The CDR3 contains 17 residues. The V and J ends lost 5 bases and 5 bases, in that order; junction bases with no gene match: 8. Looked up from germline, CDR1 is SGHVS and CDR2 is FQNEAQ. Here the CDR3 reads CASSVPGLAGATGELFF. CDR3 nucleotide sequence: TGTGCCAGCAGCGTCCCCGGACTAGCGGGAGCTACCGGGGAGCTGTTTTTT.

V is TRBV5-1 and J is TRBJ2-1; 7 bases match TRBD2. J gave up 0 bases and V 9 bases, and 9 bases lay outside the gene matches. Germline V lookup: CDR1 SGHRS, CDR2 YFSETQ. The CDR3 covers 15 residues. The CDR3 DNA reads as TGCGCCACCAGTTCCGCGGGAGTCTCCTACAATGAGCAGTTCTTC. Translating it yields CATSSAGVSYNEQFF.